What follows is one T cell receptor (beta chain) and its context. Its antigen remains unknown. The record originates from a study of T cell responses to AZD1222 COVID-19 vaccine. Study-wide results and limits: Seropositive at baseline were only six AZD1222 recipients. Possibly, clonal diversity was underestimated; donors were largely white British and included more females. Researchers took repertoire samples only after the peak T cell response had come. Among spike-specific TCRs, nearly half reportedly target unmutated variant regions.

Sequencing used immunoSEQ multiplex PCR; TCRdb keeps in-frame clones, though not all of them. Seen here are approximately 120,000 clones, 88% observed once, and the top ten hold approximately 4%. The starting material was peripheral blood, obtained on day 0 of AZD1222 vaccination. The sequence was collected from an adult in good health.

CDR3 bases: TGTGCTAGTGGTTTGGCTCAAGGAGGGGGGTCCTACAATGAGCAGTTCTTC. It is translated as CASGLAQGGGSYNEQFF. The chain joins TRBV12-5 to TRBJ2-1, with D perhaps given as TRBD1 or TRBD2 (6 bases each). CDR3 length equals 17 residues. From germline, CDR1 is LGHNT and CDR2 FRNRAP. The V and J ends lost 1 base and 1 base respectively, with 14 bases between them.